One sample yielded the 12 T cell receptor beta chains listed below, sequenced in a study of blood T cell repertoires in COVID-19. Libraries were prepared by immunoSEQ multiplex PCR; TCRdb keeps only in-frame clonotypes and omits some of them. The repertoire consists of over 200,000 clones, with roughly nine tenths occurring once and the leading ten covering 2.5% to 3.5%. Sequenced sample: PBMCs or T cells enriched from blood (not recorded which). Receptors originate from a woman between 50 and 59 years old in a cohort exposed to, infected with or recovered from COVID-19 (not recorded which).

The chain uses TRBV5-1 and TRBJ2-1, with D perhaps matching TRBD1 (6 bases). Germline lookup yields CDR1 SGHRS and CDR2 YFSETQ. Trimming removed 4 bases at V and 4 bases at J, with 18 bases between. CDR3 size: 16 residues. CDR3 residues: CASSPNTGWVYNEQFF. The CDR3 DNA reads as TGCGCCAGCAGCCCGAACACAGGGTGGGTATACAATGAGCAGTTCTTC.

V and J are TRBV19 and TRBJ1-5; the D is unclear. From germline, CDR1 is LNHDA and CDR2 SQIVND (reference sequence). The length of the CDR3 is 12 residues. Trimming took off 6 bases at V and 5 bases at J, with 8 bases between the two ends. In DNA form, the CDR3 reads TGTGCCAGTAGAGGCGCGGATCAGCCCCAGCATTTT. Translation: CASRGADQPQHF.

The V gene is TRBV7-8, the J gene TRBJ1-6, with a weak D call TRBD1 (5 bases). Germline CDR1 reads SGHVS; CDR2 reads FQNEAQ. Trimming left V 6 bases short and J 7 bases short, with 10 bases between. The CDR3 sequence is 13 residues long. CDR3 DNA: TGTGCCAGCAGTGTGACAGTCAATTCACCCCTCCACTTT. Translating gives CASSVTVNSPLHF.

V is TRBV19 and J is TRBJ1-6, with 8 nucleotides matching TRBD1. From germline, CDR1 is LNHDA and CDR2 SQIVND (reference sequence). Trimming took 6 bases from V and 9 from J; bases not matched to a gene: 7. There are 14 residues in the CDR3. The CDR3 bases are TGTGCCAGTAGGTCAGGACAGGGTGGTTCACCCCTCCACTTT. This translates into CASRSGQGGSPLHF.

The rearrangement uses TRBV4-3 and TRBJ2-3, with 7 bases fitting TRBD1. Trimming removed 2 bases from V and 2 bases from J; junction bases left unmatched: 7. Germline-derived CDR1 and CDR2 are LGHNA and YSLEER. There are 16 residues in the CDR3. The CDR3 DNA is TGCGCCAGCAGCCAAACCGACAGGGAAGACACAGATACGCAGTATTTT. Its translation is CASSQTDREDTDTQYF.

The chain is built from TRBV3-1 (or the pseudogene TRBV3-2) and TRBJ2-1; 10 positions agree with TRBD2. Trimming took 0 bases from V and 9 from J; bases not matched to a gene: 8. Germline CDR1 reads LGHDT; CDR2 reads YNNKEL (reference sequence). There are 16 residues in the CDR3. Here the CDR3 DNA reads TGTGCCAGCAGCCAAGAAGGTAGCGGGGGGCTCAGTGAGCAGTTCTTC. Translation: CASSQEGSGGLSEQFF.

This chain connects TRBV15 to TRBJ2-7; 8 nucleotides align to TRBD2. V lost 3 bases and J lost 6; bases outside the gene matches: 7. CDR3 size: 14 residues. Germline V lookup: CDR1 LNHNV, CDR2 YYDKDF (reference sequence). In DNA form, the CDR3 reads TGTGCCACCAGCAGCGCCCGGGGGGGGGTCGAGCAGTACTTC. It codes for CATSSARGGVEQYF.

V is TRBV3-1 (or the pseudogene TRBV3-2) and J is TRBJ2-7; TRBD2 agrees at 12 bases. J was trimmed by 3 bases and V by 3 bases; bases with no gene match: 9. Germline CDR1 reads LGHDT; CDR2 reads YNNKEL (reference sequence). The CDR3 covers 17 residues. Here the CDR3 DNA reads TGTGCCAGCAGCCATACTAGCGGGGGGCACTCAATCTACGAGCAGTACTTC. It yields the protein CASSHTSGGHSIYEQYF.

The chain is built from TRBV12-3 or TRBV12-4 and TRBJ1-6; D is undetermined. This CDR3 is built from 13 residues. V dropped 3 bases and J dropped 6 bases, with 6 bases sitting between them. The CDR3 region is CASSFTANSPLHF. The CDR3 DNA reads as TGTGCCAGCAGTTTTACAGCTAATTCACCCCTCCACTTT.

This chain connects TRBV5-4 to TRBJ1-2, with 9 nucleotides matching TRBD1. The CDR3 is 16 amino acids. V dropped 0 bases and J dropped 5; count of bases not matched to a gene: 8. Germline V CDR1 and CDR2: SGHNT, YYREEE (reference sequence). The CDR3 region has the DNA TGTGCCAGCAGCTTGGGGGGGGGACAGGGTGGATATGGCTACACCTTC. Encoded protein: CASSLGGGQGGYGYTF.

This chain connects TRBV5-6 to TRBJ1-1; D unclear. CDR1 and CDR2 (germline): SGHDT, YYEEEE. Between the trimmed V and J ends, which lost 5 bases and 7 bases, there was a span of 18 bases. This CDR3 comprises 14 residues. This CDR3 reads CASRPAGNTLEAFF. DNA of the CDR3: TGTGCCAGCAGGCCCGCCGGGAACACCCTTGAAGCTTTCTTT.

This CDR3 reads CASSIFPRQGRGETQYF. In DNA, the CDR3 is TGTGCCAGTAGTATATTCCCACGACAGGGGCGGGGGGAGACCCAGTACTTC. The chain employs TRBV19 and TRBJ2-5; a weak D match, TRBD1 (8 bases). V lost 2 bases and J lost 5, with 21 bases in between. Germline lookup yields CDR1 LNHDA and CDR2 SQIVND (reference sequence). This CDR3 has 17 amino acids.